This T cell receptor (beta chain) stems from a study of cytomegalovirus exposure and HLA in healthy donors. A multiplex PCR was run with 60 Vbeta primers and 13 Jbeta primers. TCRdb keeps only in-frame clones here, not all; method: immunoSEQ multiplex PCR. The sample lists some 130,000 clones, 80% occurring once. The sequence was obtained from a human donor in good health. Sequenced sample: PBMCs.

The CDR3 DNA follows: TGTGCCAGCAGCCCCGAAAGGCAGGGGGCGAATGGCTACACCTTC. Its protein is CASSPERQGANGYTF. V gene TRBV7-2 combines with J gene TRBJ1-2, with 8 bases aligning to TRBD1. The CDR3 totals 15 residues. Looked up from germline, CDR1 is SGHTA and CDR2 is FQGNSA. The V segment lost 5 bases and the J segment 6 bases; nucleotides outside the gene matches: 11.